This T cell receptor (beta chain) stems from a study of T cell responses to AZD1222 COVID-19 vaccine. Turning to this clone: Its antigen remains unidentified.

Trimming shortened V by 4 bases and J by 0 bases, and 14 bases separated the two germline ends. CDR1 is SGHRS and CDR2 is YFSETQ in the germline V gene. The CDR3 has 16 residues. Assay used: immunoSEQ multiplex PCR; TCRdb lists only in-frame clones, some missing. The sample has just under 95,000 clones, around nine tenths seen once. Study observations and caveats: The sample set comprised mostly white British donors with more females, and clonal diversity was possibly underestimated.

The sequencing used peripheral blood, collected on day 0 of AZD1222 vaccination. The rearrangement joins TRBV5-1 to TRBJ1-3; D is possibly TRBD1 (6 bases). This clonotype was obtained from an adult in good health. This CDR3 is CASSRGDTSSGNTIYF. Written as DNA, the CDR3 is TGCGCCAGCAGCCGCGGGGACACGAGCTCTGGAAACACCATATATTTT.